These 21 T cell receptor beta chains were all obtained from the same sample, sequenced in a study of metastatic and nonmetastatic thyroid tumors. Thyroid surgery was performed in patients who had received no treatment beforehand. MiXCR reprocessed the PCR reads for TCRdb. Among fewer than 20,000 clones listed, roughly 24% were seen once. Sequencing was carried out using adjacent normal tissue. These TCRs come from a female donor with papillary thyroid cancer or a benign thyroid nodule (not recorded which). Some clones in this sample may be carry-over from other donors' samples.

V is TRBV6-1 and J is TRBJ1-2; weak D call: TRBD1 (6 bases). Deletions cut 5 bases from V and 5 bases from J, with 12 bases between. The CDR3 spans 13 residues. The germline V gene has CDR1 MNHNS and CDR2 SASEGT. CDR3 sequence reads: CASSKETGYGYTF. As DNA, the CDR3 is TGTGCCAGCAGTAAAGAGACAGGATATGGCTACACCTTC.

The chain is built from TRBV27 and TRBJ1-1; D is undetermined. In germline, CDR1 is MNHEY, CDR2 SMNVEV (reference sequence). This CDR3 is built from 16 residues. Between the trimmed V and J ends, which lost 8 bases and 2 bases, there was a span of 21 bases. The DNA for the CDR3 is TGTGCCAGCGTAACTTCGGGGAGTTCTCCAAACACTGAAGCTTTCTTT. Residues: CASVTSGSSPNTEAFF.

The J gene is TRBJ1-6, the V gene TRBV11-3; no clear D. The CDR3 is 12 residues long. Germline V CDR1 and CDR2: SGHNT, YENEEA. The germline V and J ends were trimmed by 6 bases and 13 bases, with 13 bases remaining between them. The CDR3 spells CASRMGGGPLHF. The CDR3 coding sequence is TGTGCCAGCAGGATGGGTGGAGGTCCCCTCCACTTT.

This clone was counted at least ten times. The chain links TRBV6-6 to TRBJ1-6, with D unresolved. V was shortened by 2 bases and J by 10 bases, with 18 bases between the two germline ends. This CDR3 contains 16 residues. Germline-derived CDR1 and CDR2 are MNHNY and SVGAGI (reference sequence). CDR3 in amino acids: CASSYTDFSLGSPLHF. For the CDR3, the DNA is TGTGCCAGCAGTTACACGGACTTCAGTCTGGGGTCACCCCTCCACTTT.

The table lists this clone with a few counts. J is TRBJ1-2 and V is TRBV28; D call uncertain. Germline CDR1 MDHEN, CDR2 SYDVKM. The V and J ends lost 5 bases and 0 bases respectively, with 16 bases between them. The CDR3 length is 16 residues. The CDR3: CASSEPRVGSNYGYTF. DNA for the CDR3: TGTGCCAGCAGTGAGCCGCGGGTTGGATCTAACTATGGCTACACCTTC.

This clone has more than one count but fewer than ten. The chain couples TRBV20-1 to TRBJ2-2; D gene ambiguous. This CDR3 comprises 13 residues. V lost 6 bases and J lost 4, with 12 bases in between. CDR1 and CDR2 from the germline V gene are DFQATT and SNEGSKA (reference sequence). DNA of the CDR3: TGCAGTGCCACGAACGTTCGCACCGGGGAGCTGTTTTTT. Its protein product is CSATNVRTGELFF.

The rearrangement uses TRBV7-2 and TRBJ2-3; D gene uncertain. Trimming pared 1 base from V and 0 bases from J, leaving 8 bases between. Germline V CDR1 and CDR2: SGHTA, FQGNSA. There are 15 residues in the CDR3. CDR3 in DNA: TGTGCCAGCAGCTTAGGGCAATCTAGCACAGATACGCAGTATTTT. This codes for CASSLGQSSTDTQYF.

There are a few counts of this clone. The chain joins TRBV5-1 to TRBJ1-1, with TRBD1 matching over 8 bases. The germline V gene encodes CDR1 SGHRS and CDR2 YFSETQ. This CDR3 contains 18 residues. Losses at the gene ends were 2 bases for V and 4 bases for J; bases not matched to a gene: 16. As DNA, the CDR3 is TGCGCCAGCAGCTTCGACAGGGGTGACGCATATGGGGGCACTGAAGCTTTCTTT. Protein product: CASSFDRGDAYGGTEAFF.

The chain combines TRBV20-1 with TRBJ2-7; 11 bases are shared with TRBD2. With 7 bases clipped from V and 2 bases from J, the junction kept 25 bases outside the gene matches. Germline CDR1 DFQATT, CDR2 SNEGSKA (reference sequence). CDR3 length: 20 residues. The CDR3 spells CSGTDQLGSGRASVTYEQYF. CDR3 DNA: TGCAGTGGTACCGATCAACTAGGTAGCGGGAGGGCCTCGGTGACCTACGAGCAGTACTTC.

This clone was detected a few times. This chain connects TRBV10-1 to TRBJ2-7; D is possibly TRBD1 (6 bases). V was pared by 6 bases and J by 5 bases, with 14 bases between. The V gene's germline CDR1 is WNHNN and CDR2 SYGVQD (reference sequence). CDR3 length: 13 residues. The DNA of the CDR3 is TGCGCCAGCAGAGAACTCCGGGACAACGAGCAGTACTTC. This codes for CASRELRDNEQYF.

The genes are TRBV24-1 and TRBJ2-3, with 7 bases lining up with TRBD1. Germline assignment: CDR1 KGHDR and CDR2 SFDVKD. The length of the CDR3 is 18 residues. The J segment lost 2 bases and the V segment lost 2 bases, leaving 12 bases of the junction unmatched. In DNA, the CDR3 is TGTGCCACCAGTGATTCCGGAGTGGGGACAGTTTCCACAGATACGCAGTATTTT. As protein: CATSDSGVGTVSTDTQYF.

The chain joins TRBV28 to TRBJ2-7; unclear D gene. V dropped 6 bases and J dropped 3 bases, with 18 bases sitting between them. Germline-derived CDR1 and CDR2 are MDHEN and SYDVKM. The CDR3 sequence is 15 residues long. The CDR3 DNA sequence: TGTGCCAGCAGCTCCTATGGGGTGGTAGGCTACGAGCAGTACTTC. Its translation: CASSSYGVVGYEQYF.

This clone showed up just a few times. The chain recombines TRBV19 with TRBJ2-7; no firm D call. Trimming pared 6 bases from V and 5 bases from J, leaving 17 bases between. This CDR3 is 14 amino acids long. In germline, CDR1 is LNHDA, CDR2 SQIVND (reference sequence). In nucleotides, the CDR3 is TGTGCCAGTAGATGGTCCCCTAGTTCCAACGAGCAGTACTTC. This encodes CASRWSPSSNEQYF.

The chain employs TRBV27 and TRBJ1-2; 7 nucleotides align to TRBD1. J gave up 8 bases and V 2 bases, and 5 bases lay outside the gene matches. CDR3 length: 13 residues. From germline, CDR1 is MNHEY and CDR2 SMNVEV (reference sequence). The CDR3 bases are TGTGCCAGCAGTTTAGGACAGGAGTGGGGCTACACCTTC. It specifies CASSLGQEWGYTF.

By share, this clone counts as medium-sized. The V call is TRBV4-3, the J call TRBJ2-2; D gene ambiguous. The V and J ends lost 4 bases and 4 bases respectively, with 4 bases between them. The CDR3 has 12 residues. Germline V gives CDR1 LGHNA, CDR2 YSLEER. The CDR3 loop reads CASSPRTGELFF. Here the CDR3 DNA reads TGCGCCAGCAGCCCTCGCACCGGGGAGCTGTTTTTT.

There are a few counts of this clone. This rearrangement joins TRBV6-9 to TRBJ1-4; TRBD1 matches 8 bases. Germline V gene data show CDR1 as MNHGY and CDR2 as SVAAGI. CDR3 length equals 16 residues. The V segment lost 1 base and the J segment 7 bases; nucleotides outside the gene matches: 8. The CDR3, as DNA: TGTGCCAGCAGTTATTACTTTACCGGGACAGGTGAAAAACTGTTTTTT. This sequence encodes CASSYYFTGTGEKLFF.

There are a few counts of this clone. This chain uses TRBV28 with TRBJ2-7; 7 bases map to TRBD2. Germline-derived CDR1 and CDR2 are MDHEN and SYDVKM. Trimming at V came to 7 bases and at J to 2 bases, leaving 14 bases not matched to a gene. The CDR3 sequence is 16 residues long. CDR3 loop: CASTLGGVEQTYEQYF. For the CDR3, the DNA is TGTGCCAGCACCTTGGGGGGGGTGGAACAGACCTACGAGCAGTACTTC.

The chain combines TRBV28 with TRBJ1-1; D is possibly TRBD1 (5 bases). The CDR3 spans 13 residues. Germline V gene data show CDR1 as MDHEN and CDR2 as SYDVKM. V was pared by 6 bases and J by 3 bases, with 11 bases between. This chain's CDR3 is CASRGQGHTEAFF. CDR3 sequence (DNA): TGTGCCAGCAGGGGGCAGGGTCACACTGAAGCTTTCTTT.

This clone is deemed medium-sized. This chain links TRBV2 with TRBJ2-4, with TRBD1 as a possible D gene (6 bases). The CDR3 has 15 residues. With 3 bases removed from V and 11 bases from J, the gap between germline ends came to 20 bases. CDR1 is SNHLY and CDR2 is FYNNEI in the germline V gene. In DNA form, the CDR3 reads TGTGCCAGCAGTGACAGGGGATTAGAGGGTACGCTTCAGTACTTC. Protein sequence: CASSDRGLEGTLQYF.

V usage is TRBV5-1 and J usage is TRBJ2-7; 8 nucleotides match TRBD1. Germline assignment: CDR1 SGHRS and CDR2 YFSETQ. The junction had 3 bases not matched to a gene; V was cut back by 4 bases and J by 6 bases. This CDR3 spans 12 amino acids. CDR3 bases: TGCGCCAGCAGCGTCGACAGGGGCGAGCAGTACTTC. This translates into CASSVDRGEQYF.

The V and J genes are TRBV20-1 and TRBJ2-3; the D gene is possibly TRBD2 (5 bases). From germline, CDR1 is DFQATT and CDR2 SNEGSKA (reference sequence). CDR3 length equals 14 residues. V lost 6 bases and J lost 0, with 13 bases in between. The CDR3 protein is CSAKREASTDTQYF. The CDR3 DNA follows: TGCAGTGCAAAGAGGGAAGCTAGCACAGATACGCAGTATTTT.